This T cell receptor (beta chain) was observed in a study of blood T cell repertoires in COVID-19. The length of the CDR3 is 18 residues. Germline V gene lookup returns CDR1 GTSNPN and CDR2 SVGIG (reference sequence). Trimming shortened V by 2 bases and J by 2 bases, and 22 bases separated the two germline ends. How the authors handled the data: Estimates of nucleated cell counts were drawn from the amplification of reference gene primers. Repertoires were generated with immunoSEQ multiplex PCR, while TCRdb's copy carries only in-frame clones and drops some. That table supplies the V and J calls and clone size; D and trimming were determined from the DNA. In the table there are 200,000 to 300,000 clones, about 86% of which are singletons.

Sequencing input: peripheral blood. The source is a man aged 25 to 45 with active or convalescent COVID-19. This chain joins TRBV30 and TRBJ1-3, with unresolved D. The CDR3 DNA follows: TGTGCCTGGAGTAGAACCGCCCTCGGCGGCATAGCTGGAAACACCATATATTTT. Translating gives CAWSRTALGGIAGNTIYF.